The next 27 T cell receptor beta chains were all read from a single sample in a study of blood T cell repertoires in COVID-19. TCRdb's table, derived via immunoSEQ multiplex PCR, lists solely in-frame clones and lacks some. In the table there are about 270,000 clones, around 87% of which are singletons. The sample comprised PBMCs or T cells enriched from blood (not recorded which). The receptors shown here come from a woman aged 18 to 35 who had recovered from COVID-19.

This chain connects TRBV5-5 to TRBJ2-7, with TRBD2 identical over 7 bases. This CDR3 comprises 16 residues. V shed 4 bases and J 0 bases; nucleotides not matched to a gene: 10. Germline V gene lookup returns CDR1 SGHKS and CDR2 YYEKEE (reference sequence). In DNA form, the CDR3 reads TGTGCCAGCAGCGGCGGGAGACAGTTGTTCTCCTACGAGCAGTACTTC. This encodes CASSGGRQLFSYEQYF.

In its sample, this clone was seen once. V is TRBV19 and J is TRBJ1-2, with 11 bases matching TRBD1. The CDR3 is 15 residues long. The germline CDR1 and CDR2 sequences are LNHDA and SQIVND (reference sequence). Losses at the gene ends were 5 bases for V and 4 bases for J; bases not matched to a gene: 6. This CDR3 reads CASSPGTGGPYGYTF. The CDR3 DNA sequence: TGTGCCAGTAGTCCAGGGACAGGGGGACCCTATGGCTACACCTTC.

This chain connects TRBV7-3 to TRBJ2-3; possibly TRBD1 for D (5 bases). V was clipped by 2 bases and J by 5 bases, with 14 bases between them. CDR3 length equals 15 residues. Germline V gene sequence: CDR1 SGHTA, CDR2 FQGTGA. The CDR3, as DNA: TGTGCCAGCAGCTTATCGACAGAACTTGGAGATACGCAGTATTTT. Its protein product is CASSLSTELGDTQYF.

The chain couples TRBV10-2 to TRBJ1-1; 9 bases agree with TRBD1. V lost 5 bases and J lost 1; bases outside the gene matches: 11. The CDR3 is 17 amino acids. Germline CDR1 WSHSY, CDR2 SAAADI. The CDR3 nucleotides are TGCGCCAGCAGTAAACGTCCCGGGACAGGGAGGAACACTGAAGCTTTCTTT. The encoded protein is CASSKRPGTGRNTEAFF.

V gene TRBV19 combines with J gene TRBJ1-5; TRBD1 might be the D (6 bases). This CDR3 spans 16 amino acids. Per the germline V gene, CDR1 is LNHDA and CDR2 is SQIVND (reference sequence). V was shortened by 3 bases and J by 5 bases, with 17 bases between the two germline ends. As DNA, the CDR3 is TGTGCCAGTAGTATTCCAGGGGAAGGTCGGGATCAGCCCCAGCATTTT. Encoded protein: CASSIPGEGRDQPQHF.

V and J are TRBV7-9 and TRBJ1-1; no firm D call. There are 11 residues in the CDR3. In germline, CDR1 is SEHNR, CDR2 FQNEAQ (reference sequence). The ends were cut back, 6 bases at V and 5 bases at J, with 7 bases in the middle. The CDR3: CASSYRTEAFF. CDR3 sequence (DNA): TGTGCCAGCAGTTATCGTACTGAAGCTTTCTTT.

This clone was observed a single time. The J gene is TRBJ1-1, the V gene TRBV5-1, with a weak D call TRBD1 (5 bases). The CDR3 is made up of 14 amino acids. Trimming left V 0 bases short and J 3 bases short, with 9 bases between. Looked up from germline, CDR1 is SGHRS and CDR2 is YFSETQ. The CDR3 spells CASSLEGLDTEAFF. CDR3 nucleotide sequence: TGCGCCAGCAGCTTGGAGGGGCTGGACACTGAAGCTTTCTTT. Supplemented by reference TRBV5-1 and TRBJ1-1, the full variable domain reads KAGVTQTPRYLIKTRGQQVTLSCSPISGHRSVSWYQQTPGQGLQFLFEYFSETQRNKGNFPGRFSGRQFSNSRSEMNVSTLELGDSALYLCASSLEGLDTEAFFGQGTRLTVV.

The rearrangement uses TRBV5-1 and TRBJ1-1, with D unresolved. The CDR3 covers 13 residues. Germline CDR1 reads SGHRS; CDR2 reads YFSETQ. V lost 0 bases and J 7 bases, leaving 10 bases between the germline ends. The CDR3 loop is CASSLAEGSEAFF. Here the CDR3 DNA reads TGCGCCAGCAGCTTGGCCGAGGGAAGTGAAGCTTTCTTT. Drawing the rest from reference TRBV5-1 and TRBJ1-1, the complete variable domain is KAGVTQTPRYLIKTRGQQVTLSCSPISGHRSVSWYQQTPGQGLQFLFEYFSETQRNKGNFPGRFSGRQFSNSRSEMNVSTLELGDSALYLCASSLAEGSEAFFGQGTRLTVV.

The CDR3 region is CASRDGQGVDSPLHF. CDR3 DNA: TGTGCCAGCAGGGACGGACAGGGTGTGGATTCACCCCTCCACTTT. J is TRBJ1-6 and V is TRBV27, with 8 bases matching TRBD1. CDR3 length: 15 residues. Germline V gene sequence: CDR1 MNHEY, CDR2 SMNVEV (reference sequence). Germline trimming cut 6 bases from V and 8 bases from J; bases unmatched to any gene: 9.

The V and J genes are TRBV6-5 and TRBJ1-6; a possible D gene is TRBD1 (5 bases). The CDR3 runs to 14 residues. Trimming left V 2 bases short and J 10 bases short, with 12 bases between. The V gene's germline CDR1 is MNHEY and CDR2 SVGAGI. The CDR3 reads CASSYVQGDSPLHF. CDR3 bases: TGTGCCAGCAGTTACGTCCAGGGTGACTCACCCCTCCACTTT.

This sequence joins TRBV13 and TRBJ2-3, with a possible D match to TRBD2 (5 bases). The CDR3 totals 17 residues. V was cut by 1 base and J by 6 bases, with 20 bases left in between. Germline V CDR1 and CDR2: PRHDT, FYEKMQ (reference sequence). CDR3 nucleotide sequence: TGTGCCAGCAGCTTAGCCGGGGAACGCGAGACGGGTGATACGCAGTATTTT. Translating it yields CASSLAGERETGDTQYF.

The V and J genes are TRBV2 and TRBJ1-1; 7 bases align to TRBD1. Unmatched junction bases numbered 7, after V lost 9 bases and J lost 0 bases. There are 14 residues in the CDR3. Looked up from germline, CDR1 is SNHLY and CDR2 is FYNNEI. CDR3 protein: CARTSGTVNTEAFF. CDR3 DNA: TGTGCCAGGACGTCCGGGACAGTGAACACTGAAGCTTTCTTT.

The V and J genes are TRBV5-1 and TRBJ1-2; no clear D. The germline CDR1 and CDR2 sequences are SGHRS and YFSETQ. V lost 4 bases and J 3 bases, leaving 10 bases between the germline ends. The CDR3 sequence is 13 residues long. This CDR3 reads CASSEEGHYGYTF. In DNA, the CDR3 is TGCGCCAGCAGCGAAGAGGGCCACTATGGCTACACCTTC.

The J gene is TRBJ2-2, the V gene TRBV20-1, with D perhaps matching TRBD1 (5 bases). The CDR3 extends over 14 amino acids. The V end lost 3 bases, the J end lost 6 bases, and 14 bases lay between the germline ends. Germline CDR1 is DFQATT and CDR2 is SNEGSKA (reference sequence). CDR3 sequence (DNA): TGCAGTGCTAGTTTGGGGCCTCGGGCCGGGGAGCTGTTTTTT. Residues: CSASLGPRAGELFF.

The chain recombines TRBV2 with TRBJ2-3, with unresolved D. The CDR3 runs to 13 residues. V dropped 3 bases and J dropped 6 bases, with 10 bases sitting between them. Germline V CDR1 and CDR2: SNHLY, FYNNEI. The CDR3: CASSDTGLDTQYF. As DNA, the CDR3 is TGTGCCAGCAGTGATACTGGGCTGGATACGCAGTATTTT.

Written as DNA, the CDR3 is TGTGCCAGCACCAAACCAGCGGGGGGAAAAGAGACCCAGTACTTC. It is translated as CASTKPAGGKETQYF. V gene TRBV2 combines with J gene TRBJ2-5; 9 bases fit TRBD2. The CDR3 totals 15 residues. The ends lost 7 bases at V and 3 bases at J; junction bases unmatched: 9. In germline, CDR1 is SNHLY, CDR2 FYNNEI.

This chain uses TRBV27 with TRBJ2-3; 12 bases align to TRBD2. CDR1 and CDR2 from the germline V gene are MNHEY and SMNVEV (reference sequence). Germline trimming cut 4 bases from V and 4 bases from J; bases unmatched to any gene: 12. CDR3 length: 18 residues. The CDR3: CASSSPFSSGGASDTQYF. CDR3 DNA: TGTGCCAGCAGTTCGCCCTTCTCTAGCGGGGGGGCCTCAGATACGCAGTATTTT.

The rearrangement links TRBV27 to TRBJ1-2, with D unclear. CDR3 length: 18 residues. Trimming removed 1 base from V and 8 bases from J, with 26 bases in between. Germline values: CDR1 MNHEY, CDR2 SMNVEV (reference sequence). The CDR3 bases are TGTGCCAGCAGTTTATTAGGTGCGGGCCTCGTGGGAATGAAAGGCTACACCTTC. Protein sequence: CASSLLGAGLVGMKGYTF.

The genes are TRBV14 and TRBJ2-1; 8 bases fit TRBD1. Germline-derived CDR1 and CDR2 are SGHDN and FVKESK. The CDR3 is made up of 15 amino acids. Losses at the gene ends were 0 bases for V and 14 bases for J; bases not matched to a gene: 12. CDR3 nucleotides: TGTGCCAGCAGCCAAGACCGGGGACAGGCGGAAAGAAAGTTCTTC. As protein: CASSQDRGQAERKFF.

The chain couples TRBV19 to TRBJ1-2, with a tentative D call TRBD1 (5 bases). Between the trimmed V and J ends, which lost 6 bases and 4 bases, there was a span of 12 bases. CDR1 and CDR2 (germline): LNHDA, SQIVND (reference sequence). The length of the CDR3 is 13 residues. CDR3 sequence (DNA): TGTGCCAGTAGCGCCGGGGGGTTCTATGGCTACACCTTC. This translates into CASSAGGFYGYTF.

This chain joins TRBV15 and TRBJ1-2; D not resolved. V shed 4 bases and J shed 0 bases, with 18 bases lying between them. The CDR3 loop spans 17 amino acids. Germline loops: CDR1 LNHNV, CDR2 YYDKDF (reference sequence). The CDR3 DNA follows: TGTGCCACCAGCAAGCCCGGTTCGTTGGTCGCTAACTATGGCTACACCTTC. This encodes CATSKPGSLVANYGYTF.

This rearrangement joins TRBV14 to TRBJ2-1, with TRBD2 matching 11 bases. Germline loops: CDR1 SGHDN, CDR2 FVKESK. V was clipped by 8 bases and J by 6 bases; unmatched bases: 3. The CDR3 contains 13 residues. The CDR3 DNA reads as TGTGCCAGCTCTCTAGCGGGGGGCAATGAGCAGTTCTTC. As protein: CASSLAGGNEQFF.

The CDR3 DNA follows: TGTGCCAGCAAGGAGGGAAAGGTCAATGAAAAACTGTTTTTT. As protein: CASKEGKVNEKLFF. This chain uses TRBV2 with TRBJ1-4, with D uncertain. Deletions cut 7 bases from V and 5 bases from J, with 14 bases between. CDR1 and CDR2 from the germline V gene are SNHLY and FYNNEI. The CDR3 is made up of 14 amino acids.

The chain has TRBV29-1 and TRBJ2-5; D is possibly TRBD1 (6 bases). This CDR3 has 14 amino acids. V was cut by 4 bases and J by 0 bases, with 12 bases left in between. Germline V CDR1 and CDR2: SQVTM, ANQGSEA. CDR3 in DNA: TGCAGCGTTGTCCGGGACAACCACCAAGAGACCCAGTACTTC. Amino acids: CSVVRDNHQETQYF.

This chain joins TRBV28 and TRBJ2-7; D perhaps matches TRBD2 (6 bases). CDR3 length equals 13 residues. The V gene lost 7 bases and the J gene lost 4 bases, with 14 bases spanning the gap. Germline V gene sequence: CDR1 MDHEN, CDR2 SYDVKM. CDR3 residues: CASTGPGSYEQYF. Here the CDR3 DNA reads TGTGCCAGCACCGGACCCGGGAGTTACGAGCAGTACTTC.

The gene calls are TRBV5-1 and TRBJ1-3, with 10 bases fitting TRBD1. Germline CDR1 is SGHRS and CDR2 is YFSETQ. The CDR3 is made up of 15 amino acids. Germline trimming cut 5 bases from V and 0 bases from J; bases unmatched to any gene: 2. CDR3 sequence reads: CASSRTGGSGNTIYF. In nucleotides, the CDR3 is TGCGCCAGCAGTAGGACAGGGGGCTCTGGAAACACCATATATTTT.

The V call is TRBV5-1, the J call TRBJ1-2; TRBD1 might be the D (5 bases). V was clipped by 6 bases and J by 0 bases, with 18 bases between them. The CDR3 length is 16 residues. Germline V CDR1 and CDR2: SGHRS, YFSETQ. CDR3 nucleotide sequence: TGCGCCAGCACCGACCCGGACAAATCTCCTAACTATGGCTACACCTTC. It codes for CASTDPDKSPNYGYTF.